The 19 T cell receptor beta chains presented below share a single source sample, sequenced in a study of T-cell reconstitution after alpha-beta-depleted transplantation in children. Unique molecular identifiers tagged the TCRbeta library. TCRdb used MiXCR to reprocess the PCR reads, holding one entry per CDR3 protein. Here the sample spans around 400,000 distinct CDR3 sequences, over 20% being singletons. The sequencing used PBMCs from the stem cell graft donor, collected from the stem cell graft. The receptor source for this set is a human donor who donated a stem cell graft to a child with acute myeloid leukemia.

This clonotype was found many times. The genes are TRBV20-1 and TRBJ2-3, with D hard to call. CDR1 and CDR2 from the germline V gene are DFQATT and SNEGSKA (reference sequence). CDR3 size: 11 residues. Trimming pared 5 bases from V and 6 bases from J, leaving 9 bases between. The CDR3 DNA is TGCAGTGCTCGGTCTCGGGATACGCAGTATTTT. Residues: CSARSRDTQYF.

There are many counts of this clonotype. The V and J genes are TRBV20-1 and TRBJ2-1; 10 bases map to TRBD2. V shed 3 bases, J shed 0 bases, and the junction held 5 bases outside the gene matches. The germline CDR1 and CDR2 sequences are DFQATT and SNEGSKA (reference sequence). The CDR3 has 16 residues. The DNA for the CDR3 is TGCAGTGCTAGTTATGCTAGCGGGAGCTCCTACAATGAGCAGTTCTTC. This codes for CSASYASGSSYNEQFF.

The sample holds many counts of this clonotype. This CDR3 reads CASSLTSGRPSYNEQFF. The CDR3 bases are TGTGCCAGCAGCTTGACTAGCGGAAGACCTTCCTACAATGAGCAGTTCTTC. The gene calls are TRBV13 and TRBJ2-1; 9 bases agree with TRBD2. This CDR3 contains 17 residues. CDR1 PRHDT and CDR2 FYEKMQ come from the germline V gene (reference sequence). Trimming took 3 bases from V and 1 from J; bases not matched to a gene: 7.

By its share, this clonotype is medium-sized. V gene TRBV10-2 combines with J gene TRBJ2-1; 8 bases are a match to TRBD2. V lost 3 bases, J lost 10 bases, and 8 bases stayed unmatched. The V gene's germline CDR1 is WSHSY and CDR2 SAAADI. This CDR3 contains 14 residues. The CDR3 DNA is TGCGCCAGCAGTGATACGGGGGGGGTTTACGAGCAGTTCTTC. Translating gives CASSDTGGVYEQFF.

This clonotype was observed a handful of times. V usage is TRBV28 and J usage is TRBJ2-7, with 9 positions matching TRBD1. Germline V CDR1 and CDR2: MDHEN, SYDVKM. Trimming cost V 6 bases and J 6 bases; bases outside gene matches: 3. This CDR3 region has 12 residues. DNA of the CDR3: TGTGCCAGCAGGGGACAGGGTCCCGAGCAGTACTTC. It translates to CASRGQGPEQYF.

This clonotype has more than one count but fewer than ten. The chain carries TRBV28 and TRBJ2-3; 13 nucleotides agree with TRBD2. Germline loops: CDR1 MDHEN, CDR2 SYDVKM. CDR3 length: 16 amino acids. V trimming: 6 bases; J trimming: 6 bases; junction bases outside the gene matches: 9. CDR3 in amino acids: CASSHPGLAGMDTQYF. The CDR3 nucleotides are TGTGCCAGCAGCCATCCGGGACTAGCGGGAATGGATACGCAGTATTTT.

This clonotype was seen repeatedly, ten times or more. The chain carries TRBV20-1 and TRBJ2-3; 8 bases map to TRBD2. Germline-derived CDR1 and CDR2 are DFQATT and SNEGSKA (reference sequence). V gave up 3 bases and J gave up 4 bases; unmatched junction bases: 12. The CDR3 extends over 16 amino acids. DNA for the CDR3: TGCAGTGCTAGTTTTGTAGCGGGGTGGGTCGCAGATACGCAGTATTTT. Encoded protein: CSASFVAGWVADTQYF.

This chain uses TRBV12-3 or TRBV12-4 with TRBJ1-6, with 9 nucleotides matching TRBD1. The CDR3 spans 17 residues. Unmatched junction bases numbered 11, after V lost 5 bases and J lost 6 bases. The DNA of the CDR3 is TGTGCCAGCAGTCCTGGGGGGACAGGGCTGGGTAATTCACCCCTCCACTTT. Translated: CASSPGGTGLGNSPLHF.

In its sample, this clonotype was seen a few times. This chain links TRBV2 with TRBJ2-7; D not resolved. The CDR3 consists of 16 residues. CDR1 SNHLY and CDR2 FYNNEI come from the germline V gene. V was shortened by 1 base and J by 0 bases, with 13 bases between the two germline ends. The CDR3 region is CASSEGRQRSSYEQYF. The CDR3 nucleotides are TGTGCCAGCAGTGAAGGGCGGCAAAGATCCTCCTACGAGCAGTACTTC.

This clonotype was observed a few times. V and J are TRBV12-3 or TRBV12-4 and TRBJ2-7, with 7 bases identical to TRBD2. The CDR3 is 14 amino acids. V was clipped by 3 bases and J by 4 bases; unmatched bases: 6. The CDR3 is CASSFAGVLYEQYF. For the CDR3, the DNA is TGTGCCAGCAGTTTTGCGGGAGTGCTGTACGAGCAGTACTTC.

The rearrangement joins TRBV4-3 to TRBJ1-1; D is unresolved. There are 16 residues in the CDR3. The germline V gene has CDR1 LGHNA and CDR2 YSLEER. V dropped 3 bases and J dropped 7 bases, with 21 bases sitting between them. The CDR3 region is CASSQLLRMGGDEAFF. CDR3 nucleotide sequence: TGCGCCAGCAGCCAGCTTCTCCGAATGGGTGGGGATGAAGCTTTCTTT.

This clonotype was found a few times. The CDR3 nucleotides read TGTGCCAGCAGTCCGATTGGGGACAAGCAAAGAGAGCAGTACTTC. Protein: CASSPIGDKQREQYF. The chain is built from TRBV28 and TRBJ2-7; tentatively, D is TRBD1 (6 bases). Trimming removed 5 bases at V and 7 bases at J, with 21 bases between. This CDR3 contains 15 residues. Per germline, CDR1 MDHEN and CDR2 SYDVKM.

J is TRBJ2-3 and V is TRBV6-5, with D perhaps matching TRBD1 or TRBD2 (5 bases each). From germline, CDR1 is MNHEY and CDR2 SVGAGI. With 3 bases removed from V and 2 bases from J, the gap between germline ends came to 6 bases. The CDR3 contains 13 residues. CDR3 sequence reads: CASSYGTTDTQYF. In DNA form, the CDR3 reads TGTGCCAGCAGTTATGGGACCACAGATACGCAGTATTTT.

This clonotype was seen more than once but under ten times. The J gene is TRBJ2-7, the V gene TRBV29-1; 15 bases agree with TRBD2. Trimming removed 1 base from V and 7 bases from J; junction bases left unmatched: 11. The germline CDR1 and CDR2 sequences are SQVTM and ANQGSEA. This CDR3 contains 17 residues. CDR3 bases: TGCAGCGTTGAAGGGACTAGCGGGAGGGCCGGGAGGGAAGAGCAGTACTTC. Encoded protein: CSVEGTSGRAGREEQYF.

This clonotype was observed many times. CDR3 in DNA: TGTGCCACCAGTGATTCTGGCGGATTCTATGGCTACACCTTC. This gives the protein CATSDSGGFYGYTF. This chain connects TRBV24-1 to TRBJ1-2; D remains ambiguous. Trimming shortened V by 2 bases and J by 4 bases, and 10 bases separated the two germline ends. Germline V gives CDR1 KGHDR, CDR2 SFDVKD. This CDR3 has 14 amino acids.

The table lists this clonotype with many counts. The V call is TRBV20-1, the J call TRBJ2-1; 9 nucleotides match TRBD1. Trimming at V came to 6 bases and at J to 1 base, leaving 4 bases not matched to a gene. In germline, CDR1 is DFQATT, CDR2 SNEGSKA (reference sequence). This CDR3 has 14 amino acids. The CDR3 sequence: CSAPGTGSYNEQFF. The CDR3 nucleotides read TGCAGTGCCCCAGGGACAGGGTCCTACAATGAGCAGTTCTTC.

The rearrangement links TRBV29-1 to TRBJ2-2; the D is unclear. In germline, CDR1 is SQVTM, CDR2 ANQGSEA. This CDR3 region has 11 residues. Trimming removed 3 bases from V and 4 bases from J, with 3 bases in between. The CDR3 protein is CSVESTGELFF. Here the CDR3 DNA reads TGCAGCGTTGAGTCCACCGGGGAGCTGTTTTTT.

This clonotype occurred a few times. CDR3 coding DNA: TGTGCCAGCAGTTTTACTTACAGCAATCAGCCCCAGCATTTT. It is translated as CASSFTYSNQPQHF. The rearrangement joins TRBV12-3 or TRBV12-4 to TRBJ1-5, with D unclear. The CDR3 runs to 14 residues. V lost 3 bases, J lost 1 base, and 7 bases lay in between.

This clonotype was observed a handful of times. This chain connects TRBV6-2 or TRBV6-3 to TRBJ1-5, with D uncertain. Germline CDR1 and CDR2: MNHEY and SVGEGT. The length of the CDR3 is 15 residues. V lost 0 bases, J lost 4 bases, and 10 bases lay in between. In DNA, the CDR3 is TGTGCCAGCAGTTACTCTCTTATGGGGAATCAGCCCCAGCATTTT. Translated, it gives CASSYSLMGNQPQHF.